This paragraph reports one T cell receptor (beta chain). Its antigen is currently unknown. This could be a read error, since a much larger clone is one nucleotide away. A primer matching the constant region was used to make TCR beta cDNA from 500 to 600 ng of total RNA. What produced the TCR beta libraries was three nested multiplex PCR rounds using slightly modified ARM-PCR. Forward primers for TRBV1-TRBV30 and a C-beta reverse primer served the first two PCR rounds, at approximately 10 cycles each. TCRdb reanalysed the multiplex PCR reads using MiXCR and keeps one entry per CDR3 protein. The profile shows about 320,000 distinct CDR3 sequences, 55% to 65% of them singletons. Per the germline V gene, CDR1 is MNHNS and CDR2 is SASEGT. This CDR3 contains 15 residues. The data derive from a study of tumor-infiltrating lymphocytes in primary liver carcinoma. RNA was extracted from whole blood without cell sorting, alongside germline DNA. Among the patients, all had chronic HBV infection and none had been treated.

Study-wide points: Tumor specimens were characterized by a significantly higher top-250-clone fraction than blood (p = 0.039).

The V gene is TRBV6-1, the J gene TRBJ2-2; the D call may be TRBD1 or TRBD2 (6 bases each). The receptor was isolated from a man aged 40-50 years with primary liver carcinoma and hepatitis B virus infection. Sequencing input: peripheral blood. As DNA, the CDR3 is TGTGCCAGCAGGGTGACTTTAGGGGGGACCGGGGAGCTGGTTTTT. Translated, it gives CASRVTLGGTGELVF.